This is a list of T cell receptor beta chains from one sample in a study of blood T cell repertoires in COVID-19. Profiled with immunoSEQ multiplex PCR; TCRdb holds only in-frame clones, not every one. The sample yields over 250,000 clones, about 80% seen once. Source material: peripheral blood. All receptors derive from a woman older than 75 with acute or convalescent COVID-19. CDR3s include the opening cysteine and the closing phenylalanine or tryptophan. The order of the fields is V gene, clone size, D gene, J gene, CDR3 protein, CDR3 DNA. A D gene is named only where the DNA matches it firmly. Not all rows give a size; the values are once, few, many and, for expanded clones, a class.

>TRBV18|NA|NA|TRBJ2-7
CASSLETGFGYEQYF
TGTGCCAGCTCACTCGAAACAGGGTTTGGCTACGAGCAGTACTTC
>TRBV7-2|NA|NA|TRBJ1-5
CASSTTAGPSMSPQHF
TGTGCCAGCAGCACCACTGCAGGGCCCTCCATGTCGCCCCAGCATTTT
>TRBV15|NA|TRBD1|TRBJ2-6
CATSPGTAITSGANVLTF
TGTGCCACCAGCCCCGGGACAGCAATTACCTCTGGGGCCAACGTCCTGACTTTC
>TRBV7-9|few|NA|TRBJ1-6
CASLASGPNSPLHF
TGTGCCAGTCTAGCGTCCGGACCCAATTCACCCCTCCACTTT
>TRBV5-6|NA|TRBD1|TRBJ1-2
CASSLGGQGGYGYTF
TGTGCCAGCAGCTTGGGTGGACAGGGCGGCTATGGCTACACCTTC
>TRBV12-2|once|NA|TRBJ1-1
CASRTPQGGGTEAFF
TGTGCAAGTCGTACGCCCCAGGGGGGAGGCACTGAAGCTTTCTTT
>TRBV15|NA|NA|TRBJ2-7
CATSRDIGRFSSYEQYF
TGTGCCACCAGCAGAGATATAGGCAGGTTTAGCTCCTACGAGCAGTACTTC
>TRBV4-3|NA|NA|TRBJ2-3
CASSRGYTDTQYF
TGCGCCAGCAGCAGAGGATATACAGATACGCAGTATTTT
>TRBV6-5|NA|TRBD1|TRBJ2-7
CASRTGAVGEQYF
TGTGCCAGCCGGACAGGGGCAGTGGGCGAGCAGTACTTC
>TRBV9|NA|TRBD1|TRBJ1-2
CASSKRQGANYGYTF
TGTGCCAGCAGCAAACGTCAGGGGGCGAACTATGGCTACACCTTC
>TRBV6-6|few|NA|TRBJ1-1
CASSLTATNTEAFF
TGTGCCAGCAGCCTGACAGCGACGAACACTGAAGCTTTCTTT
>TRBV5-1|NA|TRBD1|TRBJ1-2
CASSLGTGGFSNYGYTF
TGCGCCAGCAGCTTGGGGACAGGGGGCTTTAGTAACTATGGCTACACCTTC
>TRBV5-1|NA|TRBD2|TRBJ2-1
CASSTLAGGGNEQFF
TGCGCCAGCAGCACCCTAGCGGGAGGTGGAAATGAGCAGTTCTTC
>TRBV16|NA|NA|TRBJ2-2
CASSQLQGAGELFF
TGTGCCAGCAGCCAGCTACAGGGAGCCGGGGAGCTGTTTTTT
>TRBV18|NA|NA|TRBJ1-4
CASSPTYRDTGEKLFF
TGTGCCAGCTCACCAACCTACCGGGACACCGGAGAAAAACTGTTTTTT
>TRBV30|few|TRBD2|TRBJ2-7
CAWSVGLLAGGYEQYF
TGTGCCTGGAGTGTAGGATTACTAGCGGGAGGCTACGAGCAGTACTTC
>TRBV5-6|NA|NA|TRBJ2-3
CASSPQGSTDTQYF
TGTGCCAGCAGCCCCCAGGGGAGCACAGATACGCAGTATTTT
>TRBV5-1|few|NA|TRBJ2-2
CASSLLTGELFF
TGCGCCAGCAGCCTACTGACCGGGGAGCTGTTTTTT
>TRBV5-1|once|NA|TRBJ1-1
CASSLGQPNTEAFF
TGCGCCAGCAGCTTGGGACAGCCCAACACTGAAGCTTTCTTT
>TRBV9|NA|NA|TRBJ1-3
CASSATGFSGNTIYF
TGTGCCAGCAGCGCGACAGGCTTCTCTGGAAACACCATATATTTT
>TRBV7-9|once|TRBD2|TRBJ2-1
CASRGLAGSSRNEQFF
TGTGCCAGCAGAGGACTAGCGGGAAGTTCTAGGAATGAGCAGTTCTTC
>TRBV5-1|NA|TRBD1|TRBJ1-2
CASSLDQGDGYTF
TGCGCCAGCAGCTTGGATCAGGGGGATGGCTACACCTTC
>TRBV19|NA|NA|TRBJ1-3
CASSIDQGPLRRRNTIYF
TGTGCCAGTAGTATAGACCAGGGGCCCCTTCGGCGAAGAAACACCATATATTTT
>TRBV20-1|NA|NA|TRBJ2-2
CSASTPGNTGELFF
TGCAGTGCAAGTACCCCCGGGAACACCGGGGAGCTGTTTTTT
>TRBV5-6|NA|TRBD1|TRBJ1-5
CASSLRGQGNQPQHF
TGTGCCAGCAGCTTGAGGGGACAGGGAAATCAGCCCCAGCATTTT
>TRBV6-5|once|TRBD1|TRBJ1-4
CASREGTGREKLFF
TGTGCCAGCAGGGAGGGGACAGGGCGAGAAAAACTGTTTTTT
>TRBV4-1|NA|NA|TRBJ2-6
CASSQGAAGLSGANVLTF
TGCGCCAGCAGCCAAGGGGCGGCGGGCCTCTCTGGGGCCAACGTCCTGACTTTC
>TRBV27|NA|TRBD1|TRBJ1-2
CASRGTGRGYGYTF
TGTGCCAGCAGGGGGACAGGTAGAGGCTATGGCTACACCTTC
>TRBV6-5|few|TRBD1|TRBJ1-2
CASSYRQDRVYGYTF
TGTGCCAGCAGTTACCGTCAGGACAGGGTTTATGGCTACACCTTC
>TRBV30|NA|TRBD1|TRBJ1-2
CAWSSPARTGYGYTF
TGTGCCTGGAGTTCCCCAGCGCGGACAGGCTATGGCTACACCTTC
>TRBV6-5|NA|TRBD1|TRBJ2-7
CASSSGTGVYEQYF
TGTGCCAGCAGTTCGGGGACAGGCGTCTACGAGCAGTACTTC
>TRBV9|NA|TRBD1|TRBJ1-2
CASSPGQGGYGYTF
TGTGCCAGCAGCCCAGGACAGGGAGGGTATGGCTACACCTTC
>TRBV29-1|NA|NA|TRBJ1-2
CSVRTRTYGYTF
TGCAGCGTCCGTACTAGGACGTATGGCTACACCTTC
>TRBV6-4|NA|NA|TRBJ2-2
CASSVGGTGELFF
TGTGCCAGCTCGGTCGGGGGTACCGGGGAGCTGTTTTTT
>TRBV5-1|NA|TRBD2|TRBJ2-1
CASNPGLAGIYEQFF
TGCGCCAGCAACCCAGGACTAGCGGGCATCTATGAGCAGTTCTTC
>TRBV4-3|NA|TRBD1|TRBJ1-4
CASSQEQGTGRGEKLFF
TGCGCCAGCAGCCAAGAGCAGGGGACAGGTCGGGGGGAAAAACTGTTTTTT
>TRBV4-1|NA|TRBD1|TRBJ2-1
CASSRGTGLSYSGEQFF
TGCGCCAGCAGCCGCGGGACAGGGCTATCTTATAGCGGTGAGCAGTTCTTC
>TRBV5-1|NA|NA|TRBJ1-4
CASGRGSTNEKLFF
TGCGCCAGTGGGAGGGGTTCGACTAATGAAAAACTGTTTTTT
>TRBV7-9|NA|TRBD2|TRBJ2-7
CASTPGLAGGRRSYEQYF
TGTGCCAGCACCCCGGGACTAGCGGGGGGCCGACGCTCCTACGAGCAGTACTTC
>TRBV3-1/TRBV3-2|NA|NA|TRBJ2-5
CASSPRRAQETQYF
TGTGCCAGCAGCCCTCGGAGGGCCCAAGAGACCCAGTACTTC
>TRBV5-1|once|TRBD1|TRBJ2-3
CASSPGQGGADTQYF
TGCGCCAGCAGCCCGGGACAGGGAGGCGCAGATACGCAGTATTTT
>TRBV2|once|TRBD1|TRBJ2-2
CASRGQGVNTGELFF
TGTGCCAGCAGGGGACAGGGGGTAAACACCGGGGAGCTGTTTTTT
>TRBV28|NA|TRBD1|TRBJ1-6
CASSAGTGIGYNSPLHF
TGTGCCAGCAGTGCCGGGACAGGCATCGGGTATAATTCACCCCTCCACTTT
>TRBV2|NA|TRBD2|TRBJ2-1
CASSRGLAGSEQFF
TGTGCCAGCAGCAGGGGACTAGCGGGAAGTGAGCAGTTCTTC
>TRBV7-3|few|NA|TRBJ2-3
CASSERATDTQYF
TGTGCCAGCTCCGAGAGGGCCACAGATACGCAGTATTTT
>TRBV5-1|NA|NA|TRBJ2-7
CASSLAGSATYEQYF
TGCGCCAGCAGCTTGGCCGGGAGCGCGACCTACGAGCAGTACTTC